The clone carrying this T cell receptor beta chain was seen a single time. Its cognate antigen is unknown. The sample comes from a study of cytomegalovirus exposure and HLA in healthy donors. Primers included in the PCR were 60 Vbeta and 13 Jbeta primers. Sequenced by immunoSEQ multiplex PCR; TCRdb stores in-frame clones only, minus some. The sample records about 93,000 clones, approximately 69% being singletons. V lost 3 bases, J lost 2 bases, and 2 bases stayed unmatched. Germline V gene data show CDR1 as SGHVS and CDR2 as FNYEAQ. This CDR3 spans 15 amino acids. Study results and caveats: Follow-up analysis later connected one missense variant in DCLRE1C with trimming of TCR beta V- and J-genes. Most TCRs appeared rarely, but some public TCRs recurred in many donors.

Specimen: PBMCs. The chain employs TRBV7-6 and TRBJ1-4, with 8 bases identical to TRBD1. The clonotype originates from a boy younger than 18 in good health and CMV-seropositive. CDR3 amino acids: CASSFRQGTNEKLFF. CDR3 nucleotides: TGTGCCAGCAGCTTCCGACAGGGGACTAATGAAAAACTGTTTTTT.